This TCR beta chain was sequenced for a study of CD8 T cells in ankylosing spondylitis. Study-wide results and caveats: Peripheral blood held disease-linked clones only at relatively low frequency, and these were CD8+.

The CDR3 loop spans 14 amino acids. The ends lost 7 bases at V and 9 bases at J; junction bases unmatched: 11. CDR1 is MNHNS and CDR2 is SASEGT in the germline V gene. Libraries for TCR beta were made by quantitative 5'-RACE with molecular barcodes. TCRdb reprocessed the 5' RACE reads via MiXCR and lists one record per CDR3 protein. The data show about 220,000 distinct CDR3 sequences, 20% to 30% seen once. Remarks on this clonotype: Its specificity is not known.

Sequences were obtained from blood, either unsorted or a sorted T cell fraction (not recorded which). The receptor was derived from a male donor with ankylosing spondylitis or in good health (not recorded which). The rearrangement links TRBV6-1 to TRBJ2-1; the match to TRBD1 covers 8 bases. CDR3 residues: CASNQGAGRGEQFF. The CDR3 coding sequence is TGTGCCAGCAACCAGGGGGCGGGAAGGGGTGAGCAGTTCTTC.